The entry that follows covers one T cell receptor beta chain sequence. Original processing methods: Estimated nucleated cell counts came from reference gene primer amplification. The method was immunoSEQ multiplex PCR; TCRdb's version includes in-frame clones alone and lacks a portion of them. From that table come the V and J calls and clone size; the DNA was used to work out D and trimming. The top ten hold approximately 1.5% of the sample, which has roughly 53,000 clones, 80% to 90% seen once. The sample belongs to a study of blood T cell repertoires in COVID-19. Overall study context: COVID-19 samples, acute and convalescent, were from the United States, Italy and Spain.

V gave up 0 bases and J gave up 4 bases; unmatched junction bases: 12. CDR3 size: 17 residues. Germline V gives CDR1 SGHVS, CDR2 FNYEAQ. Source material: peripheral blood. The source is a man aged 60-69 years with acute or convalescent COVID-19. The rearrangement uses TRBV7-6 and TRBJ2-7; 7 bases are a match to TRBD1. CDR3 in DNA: TGTGCCAGCAGCTTAGCGGGCCCCGGGACAGAAAAATACGAGCAGTACTTC. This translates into CASSLAGPGTEKYEQYF.